This record covers a single T cell receptor (beta chain). The antigen remains unidentified. Germline CDR1 is MNHEY and CDR2 is SVGAGI. The CDR3 covers 14 residues. Alongside a J-beta primer mix, a sample-barcoded 5' primer served in a second PCR lasting 7 to 11 cycles. Each cDNA molecule carried a tag from a template-switch adaptor that contained 12 random nucleotides. TCRdb processed the 5' RACE reads anew with MiXCR; each CDR3 protein has one entry. This table has 1.8 million or so distinct CDR3 sequences, approximately 39% appearing once. The data were taken from a study of blood T cells in healthy people across ages. General observations from the study: It was the long-lived donors that had more naive CD4+ cells and higher diversity than aged donors. Estimated diversity, derived from one million T cells, was regarded as an underestimate. Older individuals had lower TCR beta diversity per million T cells (the decline was roughly linear).

The rearrangement joins TRBV6-5 to TRBJ2-4; tentatively, D is TRBD1 or TRBD2 (7 bases each). The DNA end lines up better with TRBJ2-5; the J call may be wrong. The clonotype originates from a human donor in good health. Material: blood. CDR3 nucleotides: TGTGCCAGCAGCCGAGCAGGGGGGGAAGAGACCCAGTACTTC. Translation: CASSRAGGEETQYF.